This T cell receptor (beta chain) emerged from a study of blood T cell repertoires in COVID-19. The CDR3 spans 14 residues. CDR1 and CDR2 (germline): MDHEN, SYDVKM. Germline trimming cut 3 bases from V and 7 bases from J; bases unmatched to any gene: 5. Original analysis: The assay estimated nucleated cells by amplifying reference gene primers. Libraries were prepared by immunoSEQ multiplex PCR; TCRdb keeps only in-frame clonotypes and omits some of them. Clone size and the V and J calls come from that table; the DNA yielded D and trimming. Of approximately 400,000 clones in the sample, around 86% were seen once. Recruitment covered about two dozen US areas and drew participants whose ages spanned about 18 to 95 years. This clone has more than one count but fewer than ten.

The source of this sequence is a woman between 50 and 59 years old who had recovered from COVID-19. The material sequenced was PBMCs or T cells enriched from blood (not recorded which). V is TRBV28 and J is TRBJ1-2; 10 bases align to TRBD1. The CDR3 sequence: CASSFPTGGVGYTF. The CDR3 DNA sequence: TGTGCCAGCAGTTTCCCGACAGGGGGCGTTGGCTACACCTTC.